A single T cell receptor (beta chain) is shown here with its context. Its antigen is not known. The PCR had 60 Vbeta and 13 Jbeta primers. Using immunoSEQ multiplex PCR, the repertoire was profiled, and TCRdb retains in-frame clones only, with some absent. Found here are approximately 120,000 clones, 69% of them singletons; the top ten hold about 5%. The sample is drawn from a study of cytomegalovirus exposure and HLA in healthy donors. As for the study in general: Drawn from HLA-typed donors, about 85 million unique TCRs were held in an early data release.

General study results and limits: HLA alleles showed associations with fewer than 20,000 TCR beta sequences in a later analysis, at a 0.05 false discovery rate. Cytomegalovirus association was assigned to 150 to 200 TCR beta chains. A link between a missense DCLRE1C variant and TCR beta V- and J-gene trimming emerged from a later analysis.

CDR1 is SEHNR, CDR2 FQNEAQ, per germline (reference sequence). The CDR3 contains 15 residues. J lost 6 bases, V lost 5 bases, and 7 bases had no gene match. This sequence was found in a woman in her 70s in good health and CMV-seropositive. Sequenced sample: PBMCs. V is TRBV7-9 and J is TRBJ2-2; 9 positions match TRBD1. DNA for the CDR3: TGTGCCAGCAGCCGGGACAGGGTCCGTTCCGGGGAGCTGTTTTTT. Translating it yields CASSRDRVRSGELFF.